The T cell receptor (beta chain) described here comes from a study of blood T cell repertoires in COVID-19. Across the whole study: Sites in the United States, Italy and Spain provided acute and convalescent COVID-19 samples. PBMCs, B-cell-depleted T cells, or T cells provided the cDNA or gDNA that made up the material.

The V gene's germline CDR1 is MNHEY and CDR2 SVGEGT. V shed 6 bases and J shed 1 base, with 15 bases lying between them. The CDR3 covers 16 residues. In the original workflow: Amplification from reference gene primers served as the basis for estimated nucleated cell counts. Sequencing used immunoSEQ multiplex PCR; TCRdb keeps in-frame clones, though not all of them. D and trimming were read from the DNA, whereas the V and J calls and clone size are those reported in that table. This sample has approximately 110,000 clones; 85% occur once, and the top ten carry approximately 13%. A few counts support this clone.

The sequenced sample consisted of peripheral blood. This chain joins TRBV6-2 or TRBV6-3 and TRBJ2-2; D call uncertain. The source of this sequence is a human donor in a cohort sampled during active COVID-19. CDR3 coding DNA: TGTGCCAGCAGCTCCGCGGTTTTTTGGAACACCGGGGAGCTGTTTTTT. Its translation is CASSSAVFWNTGELFF.